What follows are 10 T cell receptor beta chains derived from one specimen sequenced in a study of blood T cell repertoires in COVID-19. Here immunoSEQ multiplex PCR was the method, and the copy in TCRdb shows in-frame clones only, minus some. The sample includes 300,000 to 400,000 clones, less than 90% of them seen just once. The sample was peripheral blood. Every receptor here comes from a woman aged 55-75 years with COVID-19, enrolled during active disease.

The chain joins TRBV6-5 to TRBJ1-1, with D possibly matching TRBD1 (5 bases). Trimming took 0 bases from V and 2 from J, leaving 10 bases between them. This CDR3 has 15 amino acids. Germline CDR1 MNHEY, CDR2 SVGAGI. CDR3 region: CASSYSAGRNTEAFF. The CDR3 region has the DNA TGTGCCAGCAGTTACTCGGCAGGGCGTAACACTGAAGCTTTCTTT.

V gene TRBV7-8 combines with J gene TRBJ2-3; TRBD1 might be the D (7 bases). Trimming stripped 6 bases from V and 5 bases from J, with 15 bases between. CDR3 length: 14 amino acids. The germline V gene has CDR1 SGHVS and CDR2 FQNEAQ. DNA for the CDR3: TGTGCCAGCAGGACCGGAGGGGGCGTAGATACGCAGTATTTT. Translation gives CASRTGGGVDTQYF.

CDR3: CASSQGGRGAEAFF. DNA for the CDR3: TGTGCCAGCAGCCAAGGTGGAAGGGGCGCTGAAGCTTTCTTT. V and J are TRBV3-1 (or the pseudogene TRBV3-2) and TRBJ1-1; TRBD1 is a possible D gene (5 bases). Germline assignment: CDR1 LGHDT and CDR2 YNNKEL (reference sequence). This CDR3 has 14 amino acids. Trimming removed 1 base from V and 6 bases from J, with 12 bases in between.

The chain is built from TRBV7-6 and TRBJ1-4; TRBD1 agrees at 7 bases. Germline-derived CDR1 and CDR2 are SGHVS and FNYEAQ. The CDR3 is 15 residues long. The J segment lost 7 bases and the V segment lost 5 bases, leaving 10 bases of the junction unmatched. CDR3 region: CASSVQGFLSEKLFF. DNA for the CDR3: TGTGCCAGCAGCGTACAGGGGTTCTTGAGTGAAAAACTGTTTTTT.

V is TRBV4-1 and J is TRBJ1-1; no clear D. V was cut by 4 bases and J by 10 bases, with 13 bases left in between. There are 12 residues in the CDR3. The germline gives CDR1 MGHRA, CDR2 YSYEKL. The CDR3 spells CASSLGEGVAFF. The CDR3 DNA reads as TGCGCCAGCAGCCTTGGGGAGGGAGTAGCTTTCTTT.

The V and J genes are TRBV27 and TRBJ2-5; no reliable D call. Germline V lookup: CDR1 MNHEY, CDR2 SMNVEV (reference sequence). V was pared by 4 bases and J by 2 bases, with 8 bases between. This CDR3 region has 13 residues. CDR3 DNA sequence: TGTGCCAGCAGTTCCCGCGCACAAGAGACCCAGTACTTC. Translation: CASSSRAQETQYF.

The rearrangement joins TRBV6-5 to TRBJ1-4, with 9 bases fitting TRBD1. J gave up 1 base and V 2 bases, and 2 bases lay outside the gene matches. Germline V gene data show CDR1 as MNHEY and CDR2 as SVGAGI. This CDR3 is 16 amino acids long. CDR3 in amino acids: CASSYGTGLTNEKLFF. CDR3 coding DNA: TGTGCCAGCAGTTACGGGACAGGGTTAACTAATGAAAAACTGTTTTTT.

The chain couples TRBV7-8 to TRBJ1-1; D ambiguous. V was cut by 1 base and J by 4 bases, with 10 bases left in between. Germline V CDR1 and CDR2: SGHVS, FQNEAQ. This CDR3 has 14 residues. The CDR3 loop is CASSLVGESTEAFF. The CDR3 DNA follows: TGTGCCAGCAGCTTAGTCGGGGAATCCACTGAAGCTTTCTTT. Based on the CDR3 plus reference TRBV7-8 and TRBJ1-1, the full variable domain is GAGVSQSPRYKVAKRGQDVALRCDPISGHVSLFWYQQALGQGPEFLTYFQNEAQLDKSGLPSDRFFAERPEGSVSTLKIQRTQQEDSAVYLCASSLVGESTEAFFGQGTRLTVV.

J is TRBJ1-2 and V is TRBV7-6; perhaps TRBD1 as D (6 bases). Trimming removed 5 bases at V and 4 bases at J, with 17 bases between. This CDR3 has 15 residues. Germline V gene lookup returns CDR1 SGHVS and CDR2 FNYEAQ. The CDR3 sequence: CASSPRTGHSYGYTF. The CDR3 bases are TGTGCCAGCAGCCCACGAACAGGGCACTCCTATGGCTACACCTTC.

The V and J genes are TRBV5-1 and TRBJ1-4; D unclear. Germline CDR1 is SGHRS and CDR2 is YFSETQ. V was pared by 0 bases and J by 1 base, with 13 bases between. The CDR3 runs to 17 residues. CDR3 sequence (DNA): TGCGCCAGCAGCTTGGCCGAGGACTCTATAACTAATGAAAAACTGTTTTTT. Its translation: CASSLAEDSITNEKLFF.